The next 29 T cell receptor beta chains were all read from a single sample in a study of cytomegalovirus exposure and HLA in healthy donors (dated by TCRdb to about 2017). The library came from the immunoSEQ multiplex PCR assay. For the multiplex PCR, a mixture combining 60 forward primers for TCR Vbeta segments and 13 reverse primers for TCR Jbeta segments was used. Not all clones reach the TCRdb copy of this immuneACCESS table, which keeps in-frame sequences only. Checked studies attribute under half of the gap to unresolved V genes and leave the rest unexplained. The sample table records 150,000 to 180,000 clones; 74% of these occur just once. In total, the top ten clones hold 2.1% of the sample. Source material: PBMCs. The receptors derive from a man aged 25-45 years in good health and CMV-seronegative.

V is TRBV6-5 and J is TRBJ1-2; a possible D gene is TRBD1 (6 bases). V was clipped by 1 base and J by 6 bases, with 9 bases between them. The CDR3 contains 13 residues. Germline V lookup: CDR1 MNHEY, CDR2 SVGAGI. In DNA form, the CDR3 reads TGTGCCAGCAGTTACTTACAGGGAAATGGCTACACCTTC. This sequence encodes CASSYLQGNGYTF.

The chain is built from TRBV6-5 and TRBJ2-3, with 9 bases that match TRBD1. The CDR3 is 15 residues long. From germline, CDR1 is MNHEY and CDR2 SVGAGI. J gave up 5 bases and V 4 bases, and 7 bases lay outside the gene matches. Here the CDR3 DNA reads TGTGCCAGCAGTTCCACAGGGGGCGCCTTAGATACGCAGTATTTT. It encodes CASSSTGGALDTQYF.

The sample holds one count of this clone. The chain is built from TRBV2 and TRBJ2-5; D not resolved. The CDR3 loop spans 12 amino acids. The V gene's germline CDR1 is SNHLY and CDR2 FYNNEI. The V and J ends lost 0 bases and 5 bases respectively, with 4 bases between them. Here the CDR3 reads CASSEASETQYF. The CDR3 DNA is TGTGCCAGCAGTGAAGCATCGGAGACCCAGTACTTC. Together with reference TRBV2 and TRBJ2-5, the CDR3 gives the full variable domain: EPEVTQTPSHQVTQMGQEVILRCVPISNHLYFYWYRQILGQKVEFLVSFYNNEISEKSEIFDDQFSVERPDGSNFTLKIRSTKLEDSAMYFCASSEASETQYFGPGTRLLVL.

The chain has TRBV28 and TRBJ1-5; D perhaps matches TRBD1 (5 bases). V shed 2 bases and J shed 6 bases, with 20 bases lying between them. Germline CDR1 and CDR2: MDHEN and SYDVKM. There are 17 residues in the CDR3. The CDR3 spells CASSLQGAPGMSQPQHF. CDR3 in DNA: TGTGCCAGCAGTTTACAGGGTGCCCCAGGGATGTCTCAGCCCCAGCATTTT.

The CDR3 sequence is CASREDRGQNEQFF. Written as DNA, the CDR3 is TGTGCCAGCAGGGAGGACAGGGGGCAGAATGAGCAGTTCTTC. The rearrangement links TRBV6-6 to TRBJ2-1, with 11 bases lining up with TRBD1. Unmatched junction bases numbered 5, after V lost 6 bases and J lost 7 bases. The CDR3 runs to 14 residues. From germline, CDR1 is MNHNY and CDR2 SVGAGI (reference sequence).

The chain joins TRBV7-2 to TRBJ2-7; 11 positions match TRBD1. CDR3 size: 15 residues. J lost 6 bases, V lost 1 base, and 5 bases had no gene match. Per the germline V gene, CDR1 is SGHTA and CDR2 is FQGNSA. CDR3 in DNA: TGTGCCAGCAGCTTAGAGGGGACAGGGGGGGTCGAGCAGTACTTC. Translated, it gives CASSLEGTGGVEQYF.

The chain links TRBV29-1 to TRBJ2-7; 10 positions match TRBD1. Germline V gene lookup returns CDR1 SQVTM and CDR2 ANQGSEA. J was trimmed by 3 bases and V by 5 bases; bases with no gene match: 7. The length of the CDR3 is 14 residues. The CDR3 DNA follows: TGCAGCGTTCCCGGGACAGGGGACGTCTACGAGCAGTACTTC. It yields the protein CSVPGTGDVYEQYF.

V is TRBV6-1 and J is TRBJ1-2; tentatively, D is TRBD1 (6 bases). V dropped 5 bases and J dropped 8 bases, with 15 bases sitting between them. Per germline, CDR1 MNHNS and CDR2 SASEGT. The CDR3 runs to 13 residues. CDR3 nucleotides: TGTGCCAGCAGTTCCACAGGGATGGGGGGCTACACCTTC. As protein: CASSSTGMGGYTF.

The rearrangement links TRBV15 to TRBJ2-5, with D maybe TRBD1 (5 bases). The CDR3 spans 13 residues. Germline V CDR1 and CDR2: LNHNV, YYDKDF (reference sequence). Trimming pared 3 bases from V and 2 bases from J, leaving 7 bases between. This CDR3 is CATSRDTQETQYF. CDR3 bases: TGTGCCACCAGCAGGGACACTCAAGAGACCCAGTACTTC.

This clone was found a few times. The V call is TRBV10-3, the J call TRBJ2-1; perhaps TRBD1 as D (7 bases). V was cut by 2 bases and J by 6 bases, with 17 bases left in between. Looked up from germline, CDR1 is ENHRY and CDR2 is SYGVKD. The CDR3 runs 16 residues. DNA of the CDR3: TGTGCCATCAGTGAGACGGCCTCAGGGGGAGGCAATGAGCAGTTCTTC. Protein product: CAISETASGGGNEQFF.

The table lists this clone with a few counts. The CDR3 here is CASRSTSGGSYNEQFF. CDR3 coding DNA: TGTGCCAGCAGGTCCACTAGCGGCGGCTCCTACAATGAGCAGTTCTTC. The rearrangement joins TRBV7-2 to TRBJ2-1, with 8 bases fitting TRBD2. The CDR3 spans 16 residues. CDR1 is SGHTA, CDR2 FQGNSA, per germline. V shed 6 bases and J 0 bases; nucleotides not matched to a gene: 7.

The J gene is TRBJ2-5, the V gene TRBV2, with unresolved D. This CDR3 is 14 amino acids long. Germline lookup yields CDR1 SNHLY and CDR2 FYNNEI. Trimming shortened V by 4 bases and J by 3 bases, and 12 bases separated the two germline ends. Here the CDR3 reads CASSAGSVEETQYF. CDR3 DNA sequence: TGTGCCAGCAGTGCAGGAAGTGTTGAAGAGACCCAGTACTTC.

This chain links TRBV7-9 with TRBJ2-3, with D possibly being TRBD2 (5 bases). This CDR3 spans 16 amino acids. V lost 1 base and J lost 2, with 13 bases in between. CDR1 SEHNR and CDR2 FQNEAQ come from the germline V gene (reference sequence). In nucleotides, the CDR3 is TGTGCCAGCAGCTTAGGCGGGTCGGTAGCCACAGATACGCAGTATTTT. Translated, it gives CASSLGGSVATDTQYF. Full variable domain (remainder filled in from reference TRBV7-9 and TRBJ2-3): DTGVSQNPRHKITKRGQNVTFRCDPISEHNRLYWYRQTLGQGPEFLTYFQNEAQLEKSRLLSDRFSAERPKGSFSTLEIQRTEQGDSAMYLCASSLGGSVATDTQYFGPGTRLTVL.

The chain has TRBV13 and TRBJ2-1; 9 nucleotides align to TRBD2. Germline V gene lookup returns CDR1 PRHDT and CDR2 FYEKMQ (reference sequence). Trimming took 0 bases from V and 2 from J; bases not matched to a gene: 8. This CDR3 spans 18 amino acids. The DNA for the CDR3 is TGTGCCAGCAGCTTAGGCAGTACTAGCGGGTCTACCTACAATGAGCAGTTCTTC. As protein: CASSLGSTSGSTYNEQFF.

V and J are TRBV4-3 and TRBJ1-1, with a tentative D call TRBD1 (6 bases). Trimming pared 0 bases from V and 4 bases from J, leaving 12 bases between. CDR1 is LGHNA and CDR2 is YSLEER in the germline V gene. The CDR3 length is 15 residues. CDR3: CASSQDTGRGTEAFF. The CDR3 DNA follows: TGCGCCAGCAGCCAAGATACAGGGCGCGGCACTGAAGCTTTCTTT.

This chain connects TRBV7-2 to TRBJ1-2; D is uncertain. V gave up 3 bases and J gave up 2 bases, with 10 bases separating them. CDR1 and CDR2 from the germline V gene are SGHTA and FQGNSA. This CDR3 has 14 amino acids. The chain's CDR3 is CASSFRGVNYGYTF. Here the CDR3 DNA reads TGTGCCAGCAGCTTTCGAGGAGTGAACTATGGCTACACCTTC.

This CDR3 is CASSVGRANTGELFF. CDR3 sequence (DNA): TGTGCCAGCAGCGTAGGCAGGGCGAACACCGGGGAGCTGTTTTTT. The chain has TRBV9 and TRBJ2-2, with D possibly TRBD1 on 5 matching bases. CDR1 and CDR2 (germline): SGDLS, YYNGEE. V lost 0 bases and J lost 0, with 6 bases in between. The CDR3 contains 15 residues.

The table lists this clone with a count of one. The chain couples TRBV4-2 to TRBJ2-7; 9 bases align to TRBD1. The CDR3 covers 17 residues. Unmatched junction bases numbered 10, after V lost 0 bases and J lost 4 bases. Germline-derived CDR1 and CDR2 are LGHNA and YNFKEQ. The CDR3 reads CASSQDPPGQGGYEQYF. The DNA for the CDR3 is TGTGCCAGCAGCCAAGATCCGCCGGGACAGGGAGGATACGAGCAGTACTTC.

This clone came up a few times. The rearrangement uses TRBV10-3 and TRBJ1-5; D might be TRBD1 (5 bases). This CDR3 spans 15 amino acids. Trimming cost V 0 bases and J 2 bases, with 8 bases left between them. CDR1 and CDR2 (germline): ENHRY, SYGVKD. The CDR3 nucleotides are TGTGCCATCAGTGAGTCGCAGACAGGCAATCAGCCCCAGCATTTT. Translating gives CAISESQTGNQPQHF.

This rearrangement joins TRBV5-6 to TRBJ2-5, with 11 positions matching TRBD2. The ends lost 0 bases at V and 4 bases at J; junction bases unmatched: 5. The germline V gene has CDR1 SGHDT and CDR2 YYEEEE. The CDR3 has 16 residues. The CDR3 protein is CASSLVLAGGGETQYF. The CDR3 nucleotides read TGTGCCAGCAGCTTGGTTCTAGCGGGGGGCGGAGAGACCCAGTACTTC.

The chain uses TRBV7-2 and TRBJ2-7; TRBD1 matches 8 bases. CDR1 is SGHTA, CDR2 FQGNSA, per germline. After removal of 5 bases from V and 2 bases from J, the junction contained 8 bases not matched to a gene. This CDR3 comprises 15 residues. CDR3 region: CASSTDRGVTYEQYF. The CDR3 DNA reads TGTGCCAGCAGCACCGACAGGGGAGTCACCTACGAGCAGTACTTC.

The DNA of the CDR3 is TGTGCCAGCACTAAAGAGGCAGGGATTCACTACGAGCAGTACTTC. It specifies CASTKEAGIHYEQYF. This chain joins TRBV6-6 and TRBJ2-5, with D perhaps matching TRBD1 (5 bases). The end of the DNA is better explained by TRBJ2-7, so the J call may be wrong. The CDR3 covers 15 residues. CDR1 and CDR2 (germline): MNHNY, SVGAGI (reference sequence).

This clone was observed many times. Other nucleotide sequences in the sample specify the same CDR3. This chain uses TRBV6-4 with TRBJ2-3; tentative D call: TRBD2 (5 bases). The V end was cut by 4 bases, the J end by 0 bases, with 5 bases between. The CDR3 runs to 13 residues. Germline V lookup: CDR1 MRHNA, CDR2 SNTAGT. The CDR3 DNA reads TGTGCCAGCAGTGCGGGGAGCACAGATACGCAGTATTTT. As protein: CASSAGSTDTQYF.

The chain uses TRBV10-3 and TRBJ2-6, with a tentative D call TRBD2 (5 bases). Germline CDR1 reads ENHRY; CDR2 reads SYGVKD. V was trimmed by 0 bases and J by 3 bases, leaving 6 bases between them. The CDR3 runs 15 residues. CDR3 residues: CAISESEGGANVLTF. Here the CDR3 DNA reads TGTGCCATCAGTGAGTCAGAGGGTGGGGCCAACGTCCTGACTTTC.

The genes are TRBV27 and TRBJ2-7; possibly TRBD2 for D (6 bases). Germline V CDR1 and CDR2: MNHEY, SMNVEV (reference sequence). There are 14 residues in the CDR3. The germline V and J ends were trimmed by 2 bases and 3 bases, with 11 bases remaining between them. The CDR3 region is CASSLASGVYEQYF. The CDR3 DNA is TGTGCCAGCAGTTTAGCATCGGGGGTCTACGAGCAGTACTTC.

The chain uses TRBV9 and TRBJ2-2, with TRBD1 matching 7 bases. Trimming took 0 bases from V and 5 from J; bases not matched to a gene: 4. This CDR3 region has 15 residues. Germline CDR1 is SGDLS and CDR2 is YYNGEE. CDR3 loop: CASSVVGGETGELFF. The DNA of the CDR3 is TGTGCCAGCAGCGTAGTAGGGGGCGAGACCGGGGAGCTGTTTTTT.

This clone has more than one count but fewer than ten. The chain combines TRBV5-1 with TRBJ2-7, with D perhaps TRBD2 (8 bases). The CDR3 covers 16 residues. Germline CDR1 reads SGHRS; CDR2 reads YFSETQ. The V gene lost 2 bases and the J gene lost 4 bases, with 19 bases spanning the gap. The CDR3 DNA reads TGCGCCAGCAGCTTAGCACCGGGACAGCGGGGGTACGAGCAGTACTTC. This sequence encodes CASSLAPGQRGYEQYF. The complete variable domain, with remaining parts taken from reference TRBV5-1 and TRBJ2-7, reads KAGVTQTPRYLIKTRGQQVTLSCSPISGHRSVSWYQQTPGQGLQFLFEYFSETQRNKGNFPGRFSGRQFSNSRSEMNVSTLELGDSALYLCASSLAPGQRGYEQYFGPGTRLTVT.

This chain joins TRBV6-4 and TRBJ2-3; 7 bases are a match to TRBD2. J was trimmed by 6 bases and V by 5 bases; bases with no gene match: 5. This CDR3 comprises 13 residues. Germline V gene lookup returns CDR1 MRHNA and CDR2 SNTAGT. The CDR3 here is CASSPAGVDTQYF. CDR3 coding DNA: TGTGCCAGCAGTCCCGCGGGGGTGGATACGCAGTATTTT.

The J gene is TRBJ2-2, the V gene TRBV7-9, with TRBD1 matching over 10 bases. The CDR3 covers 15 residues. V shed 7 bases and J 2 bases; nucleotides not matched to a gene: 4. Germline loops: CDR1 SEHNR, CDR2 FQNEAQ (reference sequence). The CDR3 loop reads CASIGTGDNTGELFF. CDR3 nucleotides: TGTGCCAGCATCGGGACAGGGGATAACACCGGGGAGCTGTTTTTT. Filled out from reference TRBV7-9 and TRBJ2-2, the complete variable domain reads DTGVSQNPRHKITKRGQNVTFRCDPISEHNRLYWYRQTLGQGPEFLTYFQNEAQLEKSRLLSDRFSAERPKGSFSTLEIQRTEQGDSAMYLCASIGTGDNTGELFFGEGSRLTVL.